The 16 T cell receptor beta chains listed next were all sequenced from one sample in a study of PD-1 blockade in classical Hodgkin lymphoma. Assay: immunoSEQ multiplex PCR; the TCRdb copy retains only in-frame clones and omits some. The data contain around 92,000 clones, 65% to 85% of them singletons. The time point here: cycle 4 day 1 (C4D1), after around six weeks of nivolumab. All patients relapsed after autologous stem cell transplantation, and brentuximab vedotin exposure varied. This material consisted of peripheral blood mononuclear cells (PBMCs), taken before the fourth cycle of nivolumab. The source of these receptors is a human donor with classical Hodgkin lymphoma.

The chain uses TRBV5-1 and TRBJ1-4; TRBD1 aligns across 8 bases. The CDR3 sequence is 13 residues long. The germline V gene has CDR1 SGHRS and CDR2 YFSETQ. V trimming: 5 bases; J trimming: 8 bases; junction bases outside the gene matches: 5. CDR3 in DNA: TGCGCCAGCAGTAAGGACAGGGTGGAAAAACTGTTTTTT. The encoded protein is CASSKDRVEKLFF.

V is TRBV27 and J is TRBJ2-5; the D is unclear. The DNA end favors TRBJ2-7, so the J call may be wrong. CDR1 is MNHEY, CDR2 SMNVEV, per germline (reference sequence). This CDR3 is 14 amino acids long. The CDR3 region has the DNA TGTGCCAGCAGTTTATTTAAGGGCCCCACCGAGCAGTACTTC. Translated: CASSLFKGPTEQYF.

Of note for this clone: The sample contains more than one DNA sequence encoding this CDR3. The chain has TRBV6-5 and TRBJ2-6, with D perhaps given as TRBD1 or TRBD2 (5 bases each). The CDR3 length is 14 residues. Germline V CDR1 and CDR2: MNHEY, SVGAGI. Trimming left V 2 bases short and J 4 bases short, with 6 bases between. Written as DNA, the CDR3 is TGTGCCAGCAGTTACAGGGACGGGGCCAACGTCCTGACTTTC. The encoded protein is CASSYRDGANVLTF.

The chain links TRBV5-6 to TRBJ2-3; 8 bases are shared with TRBD1. This CDR3 has 13 residues. V was clipped by 4 bases and J by 3 bases; unmatched bases: 1. Germline V CDR1 and CDR2: SGHDT, YYEEEE. The CDR3 reads CASSRTGTDTQYF. For the CDR3, the DNA is TGTGCCAGCAGCCGGACAGGGACAGATACGCAGTATTTT.

The chain couples TRBV7-9 to TRBJ2-3; D remains unclear. CDR1 and CDR2 from the germline V gene are SEHNR and FQNEAQ (reference sequence). There are 14 residues in the CDR3. V shed 1 base and J shed 8 bases, with 13 bases lying between them. The CDR3 here is CASSLGVSIGTQYF. The CDR3 nucleotides are TGTGCCAGCAGCTTAGGGGTCTCAATCGGTACGCAGTATTTT.

This clone was counted once. The chain employs TRBV7-2 and TRBJ2-1, with a possible D match to TRBD2 (6 bases). The germline V gene has CDR1 SGHTA and CDR2 FQGNSA. The length of the CDR3 is 14 residues. V lost 5 bases, J lost 6 bases, and 14 bases lay in between. The CDR3 nucleotides read TGTGCCAGCAGCGTCCAACCAGCGGGCAATGAGCAGTTCTTC. It yields the protein CASSVQPAGNEQFF. Full variable domain (outside the CDR3, taken from reference TRBV7-2 and TRBJ2-1): GAGVSQSPSNKVTEKGKDVELRCDPISGHTALYWYRQSLGQGLEFLIYFQGNSAPDKSGLPSDRFSAERTGGSVSTLTIQRTQQEDSAVYLCASSVQPAGNEQFFGPGTRLTVL.

The chain links TRBV30 to TRBJ2-7; perhaps TRBD2 as D (6 bases). Deletions cut 4 bases from V and 3 bases from J, with 13 bases between. The CDR3 runs 13 residues. Germline V gene sequence: CDR1 GTSNPN, CDR2 SVGIG (reference sequence). CDR3 loop: CAWTLGSDYEQYF. The CDR3, as DNA: TGTGCCTGGACCCTCGGGAGTGACTACGAGCAGTACTTC.

This sequence joins TRBV19 and TRBJ1-2, with a possible D match to TRBD1 (6 bases). Germline CDR1 is LNHDA and CDR2 is SQIVND (reference sequence). The CDR3 extends over 17 amino acids. The V gene lost 7 bases and the J gene lost 5 bases, with 26 bases spanning the gap. The CDR3 is CASTLPGGGASLYGYTF. The CDR3, as DNA: TGTGCCAGTACCCTACCCGGCGGGGGCGCTTCATTATATGGCTACACCTTC.

The V gene is TRBV14, the J gene TRBJ2-1, with 10 positions matching TRBD2. V shed 1 base, J shed 1 base, and the junction held 7 bases outside the gene matches. This CDR3 spans 18 amino acids. Germline loops: CDR1 SGHDN, CDR2 FVKESK. CDR3 DNA sequence: TGTGCCAGCAGCCAAGGAGCGGGAGGGGGCTTATCCTACAATGAGCAGTTCTTC. This translates into CASSQGAGGGLSYNEQFF.

V and J are TRBV19 and TRBJ2-2; possible D gene TRBD1, 5 bases. The CDR3 is made up of 13 amino acids. Germline CDR1 LNHDA, CDR2 SQIVND (reference sequence). Trimming took off 5 bases at V and 6 bases at J, with 10 bases between the two ends. CDR3 coding DNA: TGTGCCAGTAGTCCAGGGATCGCCGGGGAGCTGTTTTTT. This sequence encodes CASSPGIAGELFF.

The rearrangement uses TRBV2 and TRBJ1-4, with D possibly TRBD1 on 5 matching bases. V gave up 6 bases and J gave up 3 bases, with 11 bases separating them. The germline gives CDR1 SNHLY, CDR2 FYNNEI. The CDR3 has 14 amino acids. CDR3 DNA sequence: TGTGCCAGCAGCCAGGGTGGGGCTAATGAAAAACTGTTTTTT. This gives the protein CASSQGGANEKLFF.

The rearrangement joins TRBV6-6 to TRBJ2-7; D call uncertain. There are 14 residues in the CDR3. V lost 0 bases and J 3 bases, leaving 9 bases between the germline ends. Germline CDR1 is MNHNY and CDR2 is SVGAGI (reference sequence). CDR3 in DNA: TGTGCCAGCAGTTACTCGACGCAGAACTACGAGCAGTACTTC. It encodes CASSYSTQNYEQYF.

The rearrangement uses TRBV10-3 and TRBJ2-2, with 7 bases that match TRBD1. The CDR3 is made up of 15 amino acids. From germline, CDR1 is ENHRY and CDR2 SYGVKD. With V trimmed by 11 bases and J by 1 base, 10 bases remained unmatched. CDR3 loop: CACHPGQQNTGELFF. DNA for the CDR3: TGTGCCTGCCATCCGGGACAGCAGAACACCGGGGAGCTGTTTTTT.

The table lists this clone with a few counts. The gene calls are TRBV11-2 and TRBJ2-7; TRBD1 matches 9 bases. The CDR3 spans 15 residues. The germline V gene has CDR1 SGHAT and CDR2 FQNNGV. J was trimmed by 3 bases and V by 6 bases; bases with no gene match: 9. CDR3 nucleotide sequence: TGTGCCAGCAGACCCACCGGGACAGGGTACTACGAGCAGTACTTC. Residues: CASRPTGTGYYEQYF.

This sequence joins TRBV5-1 and TRBJ2-6; 12 bases align to TRBD2. V dropped 4 bases and J dropped 0; count of bases not matched to a gene: 14. The CDR3 runs to 21 residues. From germline, CDR1 is SGHRS and CDR2 YFSETQ. CDR3 loop: CASSHPTGTSGRPSGANVLTF. The CDR3 DNA is TGCGCCAGCAGCCACCCTACCGGGACTAGCGGGCGCCCCTCTGGGGCCAACGTCCTGACTTTC.

This clone showed up just once. The V and J genes are TRBV27 and TRBJ2-1, with 11 bases aligning to TRBD2. Germline values: CDR1 MNHEY, CDR2 SMNVEV (reference sequence). J lost 8 bases, V lost 6 bases, and 12 bases had no gene match. CDR3 length: 16 residues. The chain's CDR3 is CASSPWGSGRVDEQFF. In nucleotides, the CDR3 is TGTGCCAGCAGCCCCTGGGGTAGCGGGAGGGTGGATGAGCAGTTCTTC.